A single sample gave rise to the 26 T cell receptor beta chains below, sequenced in a study of CD8+ T cells in alopecia areata. cDNA reverse transcribed from extracted RNA served as the sequencing template. Data came from immunoSEQ multiplex PCR; TCRdb stores just in-frame clones and leaves some out. The sample has over 70,000 clones; around 61% are singletons. Treatment defined: oral pan-JAK inhibitor, 5-10 mg twice daily. The material sequenced was CD8+ T cells sorted from blood, taken at week 24, from a patient treated with tofacitinib. The receptors here all came from a human donor with alopecia areata.

The genes are TRBV7-3 and TRBJ2-3, with a possible D match to TRBD2 (5 bases). The CDR3 sequence is 14 residues long. In germline, CDR1 is SGHTA, CDR2 FQGTGA. V gave up 1 base and J gave up 6 bases, with 11 bases separating them. CDR3 coding DNA: TGTGCCAGCAGCTTAAAGAGGACTGGGGATACGCAGTATTTT. It yields the protein CASSLKRTGDTQYF.

This clone was detected a few times. This CDR3 is also generated by other DNA sequences in the sample. The V call is TRBV9, the J call TRBJ2-5; the match to TRBD2 covers 14 bases. Germline CDR1 reads SGDLS; CDR2 reads YYNGEE. Unmatched junction bases numbered 5, after V lost 4 bases and J lost 0 bases. CDR3 length: 17 amino acids. The chain's CDR3 is CASSPGLAGEYQETQYF. The DNA of the CDR3 is TGTGCCAGCAGCCCGGGACTAGCGGGGGAATACCAAGAGACCCAGTACTTC. Based on the CDR3 plus reference TRBV9 and TRBJ2-5, the full variable domain is DSGVTQTPKHLITATGQRVTLRCSPRSGDLSVYWYQQSLDQGLQFLIQYYNGEERAKGNILERFSAQQFPDLHSELNLSSLELGDSALYFCASSPGLAGEYQETQYFGPGTRLLVL.

The CDR3 protein is CASSLGPPYEQYF. The CDR3 nucleotides read TGTGCCAGCAGCTTAGGCCCCCCGTACGAGCAGTACTTC. J is TRBJ2-7 and V is TRBV7-6; unclear D gene. The CDR3 runs to 13 residues. Between the trimmed V and J ends, which lost 1 base and 4 bases, there was a span of 8 bases. Per germline, CDR1 SGHVS and CDR2 FNYEAQ.

This clone was seen a handful of times. The chain has TRBV7-9 and TRBJ1-1, with 8 bases aligning to TRBD1. This CDR3 is built from 13 residues. V lost 3 bases, J lost 7 bases, and 4 bases stayed unmatched. Germline CDR1 SEHNR, CDR2 FQNEAQ (reference sequence). In DNA form, the CDR3 reads TGTGCCAGCAGCTTCAGGGGGCAGGATGAAGCTTTCTTT. It encodes CASSFRGQDEAFF.

The V gene is TRBV30, the J gene TRBJ1-2; 8 bases match TRBD1. CDR1 and CDR2 (germline): GTSNPN, SVGIG (reference sequence). The CDR3 consists of 13 residues. V shed 0 bases, J shed 4 bases, and the junction held 1 base outside the gene matches. CDR3 sequence reads: CAWSVTGGYGYTF. The CDR3 DNA is TGTGCCTGGAGTGTAACAGGGGGCTATGGCTACACCTTC.

This sequence joins TRBV12-5 and TRBJ1-2; D might be TRBD1 (6 bases). The germline V gene has CDR1 LGHNT and CDR2 FRNRAP. The length of the CDR3 is 12 residues. V lost 4 bases and J lost 5, with 8 bases in between. CDR3 sequence: CASGSQGYGYTF. The CDR3 region has the DNA TGTGCTAGTGGTTCTCAGGGGTATGGCTACACCTTC. Full variable domain (missing parts from reference TRBV12-5 and TRBJ1-2): DARVTQTPRHKVTEMGQEVTMRCQPILGHNTVFWYRQTMMQGLELLAYFRNRAPLDDSGMPKDRFSAEMPDATLATLKIQPSEPRDSAVYFCASGSQGYGYTFGSGTRLTVV.

The rearrangement uses TRBV5-6 and TRBJ2-1; 7 bases are shared with TRBD1. Trimming removed 4 bases from V and 15 bases from J; junction bases left unmatched: 10. This CDR3 is 12 amino acids long. From germline, CDR1 is SGHDT and CDR2 YYEEEE. CDR3 DNA sequence: TGTGCCAGCAGCCCGGGACAGCCCCCCTGGTTCTTC. This codes for CASSPGQPPWFF.

J is TRBJ1-1 and V is TRBV6-5, with a weak D call TRBD1 (5 bases). Deletions cut 1 base from V and 1 base from J, with 7 bases between. Per the germline V gene, CDR1 is MNHEY and CDR2 is SVGAGI. The CDR3 totals 14 residues. CDR3 in DNA: TGTGCCAGCAGTTACTGGAGGGGGAACACTGAAGCTTTCTTT. Its translation is CASSYWRGNTEAFF.

The gene calls are TRBV15 and TRBJ1-5; D unresolved. CDR1 LNHNV and CDR2 YYDKDF come from the germline V gene (reference sequence). With 5 bases removed from V and 0 bases from J, the gap between germline ends came to 14 bases. This CDR3 is built from 16 residues. The CDR3 sequence is CATSPRSQNSNQPQHF. CDR3 DNA: TGTGCCACCAGCCCGCGGTCACAGAATAGCAATCAGCCCCAGCATTTT.

The chain joins TRBV5-1 to TRBJ2-7; TRBD1 might be the D (6 bases). Germline assignment: CDR1 SGHRS and CDR2 YFSETQ. CDR3 size: 15 residues. With 1 base removed from V and 2 bases from J, the gap between germline ends came to 13 bases. For the CDR3, the DNA is TGCGCCAGCAGCTTGAGTTGGGGACAAGCCTACGAGCAGTACTTC. Protein sequence: CASSLSWGQAYEQYF.

The gene calls are TRBV5-4 and TRBJ2-5; 13 bases agree with TRBD2. The junction had 6 bases not matched to a gene; V was cut back by 4 bases and J by 0 bases. This CDR3 has 17 amino acids. Looked up from germline, CDR1 is SGHNT and CDR2 is YYREEE (reference sequence). The CDR3 DNA sequence: TGTGCCAGCAGCGAAGGGACTAGCGGGGAATACCAAGAGACCCAGTACTTC. Translating gives CASSEGTSGEYQETQYF.

CDR3 DNA: TGTGCCAGCAGTTGGCTGAATAGCGGGGTAGCGGATGATACGCAGTATTTT. Translation gives CASSWLNSGVADDTQYF. The gene calls are TRBV27 and TRBJ2-3; TRBD2 aligns across 8 bases. Per the germline V gene, CDR1 is MNHEY and CDR2 is SMNVEV (reference sequence). The CDR3 has 17 amino acids. The junction had 15 bases not matched to a gene; V was cut back by 4 bases and J by 6 bases.

The chain links TRBV5-8 to TRBJ2-3, with 13 nucleotides matching TRBD2. V lost 0 bases, J lost 8 bases, and 3 bases stayed unmatched. The CDR3 is 15 amino acids. Looked up from germline, CDR1 is SGHTS and CDR2 is YDEGEE. CDR3 sequence reads: CASSLGLAGGGTQYF. CDR3 nucleotides: TGTGCCAGCAGCTTGGGACTAGCGGGAGGCGGTACGCAGTATTTT.

The chain has TRBV30 and TRBJ2-3, with no clear D. Germline CDR1 reads GTSNPN; CDR2 reads SVGIG (reference sequence). The CDR3 loop spans 15 amino acids. Between the trimmed V and J ends, which lost 1 base and 0 bases, there was a span of 11 bases. CDR3 residues: CAWSDPFSSTDTQYF. As DNA, the CDR3 is TGTGCCTGGAGTGACCCCTTCTCTAGCACAGATACGCAGTATTTT.

The chain carries TRBV5-1 and TRBJ2-5; D unclear. This CDR3 contains 14 residues. CDR1 is SGHRS, CDR2 YFSETQ, per germline. V was cut by 0 bases and J by 5 bases, with 11 bases left in between. The CDR3, as DNA: TGCGCCAGCAGCTTGGCCGAGAATTGGGAGACCCAGTACTTC. Amino acid sequence: CASSLAENWETQYF.

The rearrangement links TRBV7-9 to TRBJ2-1; D is possibly TRBD2 (6 bases). Germline CDR1 reads SEHNR; CDR2 reads FQNEAQ (reference sequence). V lost 0 bases and J lost 0, with 15 bases in between. There are 18 residues in the CDR3. CDR3 sequence reads: CASSLAWRGRSSYNEQFF. The CDR3 region has the DNA TGTGCCAGCAGCTTAGCCTGGCGGGGACGGAGCTCCTACAATGAGCAGTTCTTC.

The chain links TRBV25-1 to TRBJ2-4; D gene uncertain. The germline CDR1 and CDR2 sequences are MGHDK and SYGVNS. The CDR3 runs to 10 residues. Trimming removed 8 bases from V and 8 bases from J, with 7 bases in between. CDR3 residues: CASVMDIQYF. The CDR3 bases are TGTGCCAGCGTAATGGACATTCAGTACTTC.

The chain carries TRBV7-9 and TRBJ2-3; 9 bases are a match to TRBD2. Germline values: CDR1 SEHNR, CDR2 FQNEAQ (reference sequence). J lost 3 bases, V lost 5 bases, and 6 bases had no gene match. The CDR3 has 15 residues. The CDR3 DNA sequence: TGTGCCAGCAGCGCTACTAGCGGGTGGACAGATACGCAGTATTTT. Amino acids: CASSATSGWTDTQYF.

This clone turned up a few times. The gene calls are TRBV29-1 and TRBJ2-1, with a tentative D call TRBD2 (6 bases). Germline values: CDR1 SQVTM, CDR2 ANQGSEA. V dropped 6 bases and J dropped 8 bases, with 17 bases sitting between them. This CDR3 comprises 13 residues. The CDR3 DNA follows: TGCAGCGTCCTAGAACGGGAGTTCTATGAGCAGTTCTTC. Its translation: CSVLEREFYEQFF.

In its sample, this clone was seen a few times. V and J are TRBV29-1 and TRBJ2-1; 7 bases map to TRBD2. Per germline, CDR1 SQVTM and CDR2 ANQGSEA. J gave up 5 bases and V 1 base, and 5 bases lay outside the gene matches. This CDR3 region has 14 residues. CDR3 in amino acids: CSVEGVAGHNEQFF. The CDR3 DNA sequence: TGCAGCGTTGAAGGGGTAGCGGGCCACAATGAGCAGTTCTTC.

V gene TRBV6-6 combines with J gene TRBJ1-2, with D hard to call. Germline V gives CDR1 MNHNY, CDR2 SVGAGI (reference sequence). The CDR3 loop spans 13 amino acids. Deletions cut 6 bases from V and 6 bases from J, with 14 bases between. The CDR3 region is CASSHLEGNGYTF. In nucleotides, the CDR3 is TGTGCCAGCAGCCACTTGGAGGGAAATGGCTACACCTTC.

The genes are TRBV7-9 and TRBJ2-1; no reliable D call. V was shortened by 5 bases and J by 6 bases, with 5 bases between the two germline ends. The CDR3 is 11 residues long. Germline V gene sequence: CDR1 SEHNR, CDR2 FQNEAQ (reference sequence). CDR3 amino acids: CASSLLNEQFF. The CDR3 region has the DNA TGTGCCAGCAGCCTCCTCAATGAGCAGTTCTTC.

This chain joins TRBV11-2 and TRBJ2-1; tentative D call: TRBD2 (7 bases). Trimming took 5 bases from V and 9 from J, leaving 26 bases between them. The CDR3 totals 17 residues. Germline V gives CDR1 SGHAT, CDR2 FQNNGV. In nucleotides, the CDR3 is TGTGCCAGCAGCCAACAATTTTGGGGGGGGGCTTCTCGTGAGCAGTTCTTC. It encodes CASSQQFWGGASREQFF.

This chain uses TRBV28 with TRBJ2-7; 9 nucleotides align to TRBD1. Germline CDR1 and CDR2: MDHEN and SYDVKM. The CDR3 consists of 14 residues. After removal of 5 bases from V and 1 base from J, the junction contained 3 bases not matched to a gene. The CDR3 reads CASSGTGQSYEQYF. The CDR3 nucleotides read TGTGCCAGCAGTGGGACAGGGCAGTCCTACGAGCAGTACTTC. Using reference TRBV28 and TRBJ2-7 for the parts outside the CDR3, the full variable domain is DVKVTQSSRYLVKRTGEKVFLECVQDMDHENMFWYRQDPGLGLRLIYFSYDVKMKEKGDIPEGYSVSREKKERFSLILESASTNQTSMYLCASSGTGQSYEQYFGPGTRLTVT.

The V and J genes are TRBV6-6 and TRBJ2-3, with a tentative D call TRBD2 (6 bases). The germline gives CDR1 MNHNY, CDR2 SVGAGI (reference sequence). Trimming left V 6 bases short and J 0 bases short, with 16 bases between. The CDR3 length is 16 residues. The CDR3, as DNA: TGTGCCAGCAGAACCAGACTAGGCTCTAGCACAGATACGCAGTATTTT. This codes for CASRTRLGSSTDTQYF.

The rearrangement joins TRBV27 to TRBJ1-6, with 9 nucleotides matching TRBD1. The length of the CDR3 is 12 residues. Trimming at V came to 8 bases and at J to 11 bases, leaving 4 bases not matched to a gene. Germline CDR1 and CDR2: MNHEY and SMNVEV (reference sequence). The CDR3 sequence: CASGTGYAPLHF. For the CDR3, the DNA is TGTGCCAGCGGGACAGGGTACGCACCCCTCCACTTT.